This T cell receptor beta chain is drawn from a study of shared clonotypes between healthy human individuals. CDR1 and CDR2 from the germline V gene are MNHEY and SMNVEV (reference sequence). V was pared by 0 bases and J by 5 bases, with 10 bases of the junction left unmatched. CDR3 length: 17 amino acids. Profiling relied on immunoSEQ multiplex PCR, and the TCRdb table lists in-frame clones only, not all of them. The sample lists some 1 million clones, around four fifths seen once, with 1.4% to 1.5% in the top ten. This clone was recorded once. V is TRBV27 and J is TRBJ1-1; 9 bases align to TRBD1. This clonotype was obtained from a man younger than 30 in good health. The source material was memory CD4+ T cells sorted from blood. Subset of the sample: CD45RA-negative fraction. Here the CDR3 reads CASSLSFRTGVYTEAFF. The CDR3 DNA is TGTGCCAGCAGTTTATCTTTTCGGACAGGGGTTTATACTGAAGCTTTCTTT.